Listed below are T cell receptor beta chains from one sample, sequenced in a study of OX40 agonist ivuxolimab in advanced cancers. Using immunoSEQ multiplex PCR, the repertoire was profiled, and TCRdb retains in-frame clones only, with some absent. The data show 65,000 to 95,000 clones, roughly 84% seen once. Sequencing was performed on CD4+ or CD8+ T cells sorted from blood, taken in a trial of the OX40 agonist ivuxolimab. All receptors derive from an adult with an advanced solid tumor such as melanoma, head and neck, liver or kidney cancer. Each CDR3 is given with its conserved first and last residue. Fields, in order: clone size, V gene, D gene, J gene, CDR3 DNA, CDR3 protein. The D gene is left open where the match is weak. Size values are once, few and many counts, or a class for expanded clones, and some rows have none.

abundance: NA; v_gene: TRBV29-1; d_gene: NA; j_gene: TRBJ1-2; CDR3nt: TGCAGCGTTCCCGAGTCTGAGTATGGCTACACCTTC; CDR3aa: CSVPESEYGYTF
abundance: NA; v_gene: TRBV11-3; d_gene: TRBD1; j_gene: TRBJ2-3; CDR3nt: TGTGCCAGCAGCTTGTACAGGGGGACGGATACGCAGTATTTT; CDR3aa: CASSLYRGTDTQYF
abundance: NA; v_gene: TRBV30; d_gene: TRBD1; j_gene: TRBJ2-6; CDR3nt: TGTGCCTTCTACCGGGACAGGACCCGACGCCGCTCTGGGGCCAACGTCCTGACTTTC; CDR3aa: CAFYRDRTRRRSGANVLTF
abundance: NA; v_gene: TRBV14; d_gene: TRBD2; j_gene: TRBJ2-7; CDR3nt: TGTGCCAGCACCCCCGTCGTGGGAGGGGAGCAGTACTTC; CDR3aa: CASTPVVGGEQYF
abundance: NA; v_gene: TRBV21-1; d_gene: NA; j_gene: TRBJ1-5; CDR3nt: TGTGCCAGCAGCAACCGAGGGGTACAGGGGGCGCTGGGCAATCAGCCCCAGCATTTT; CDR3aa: CASSNRGVQGALGNQPQHF
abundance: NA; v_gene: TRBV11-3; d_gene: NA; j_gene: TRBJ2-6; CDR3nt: TGTGCCAGCAGCCTTAACTCTGGGGCCAACGTCCTGACTTTC; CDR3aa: CASSLNSGANVLTF
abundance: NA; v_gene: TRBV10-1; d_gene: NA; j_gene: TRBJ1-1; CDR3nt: TGCGCCAGCAGTGATTCCTGGGACACTGAAGCTTTCTTT; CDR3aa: CASSDSWDTEAFF
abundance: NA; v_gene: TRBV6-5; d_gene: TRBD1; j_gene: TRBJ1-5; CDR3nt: TGTGCCAGCAGTCCGGGACAGGGAATAAATCAGCCCCAGCATTTT; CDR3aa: CASSPGQGINQPQHF
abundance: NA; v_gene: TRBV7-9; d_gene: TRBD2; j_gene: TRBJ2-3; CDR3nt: TGTGCCAGCAGCCTGGGGCTAGCGGGGGCCTCCACAGATACGCAGTATTTT; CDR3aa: CASSLGLAGASTDTQYF
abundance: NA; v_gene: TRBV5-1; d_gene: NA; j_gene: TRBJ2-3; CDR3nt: TGCGCCAGCCAGAGACAGACAGTTATCACAGATACGCAGTATTTT; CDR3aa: CASQRQTVITDTQYF
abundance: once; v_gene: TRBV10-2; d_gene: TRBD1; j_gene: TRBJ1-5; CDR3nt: TGCGCCAGCAGTTTTACAGGGGGCCGCGGTCAGCCCCAGCATTTT; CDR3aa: CASSFTGGRGQPQHF
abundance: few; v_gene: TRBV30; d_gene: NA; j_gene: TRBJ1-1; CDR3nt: TGTGCCTGGAGTCTAACGGACCTTCCCAACACTGAAGCTTTCTTT; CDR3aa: CAWSLTDLPNTEAFF
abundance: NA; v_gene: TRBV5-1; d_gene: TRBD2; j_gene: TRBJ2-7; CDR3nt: TGCGCCAGCAGCCCCCGGGGAGGGACCTACGAGCAGTACTTC; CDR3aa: CASSPRGGTYEQYF
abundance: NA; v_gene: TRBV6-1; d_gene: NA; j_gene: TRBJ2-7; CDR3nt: TGTGCCAGCAGTGAAAGTGCAGGGCCTTATTACGAGCAGTACTTC; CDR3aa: CASSESAGPYYEQYF
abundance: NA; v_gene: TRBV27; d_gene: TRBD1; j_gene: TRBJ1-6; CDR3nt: TGTGCCAGCAGTTTAAATGGCAGGGGGTCCTATAATTCACCCCTCCACTTT; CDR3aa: CASSLNGRGSYNSPLHF
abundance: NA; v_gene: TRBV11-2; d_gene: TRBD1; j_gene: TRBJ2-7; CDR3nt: TGTGCCAGCAGCTTTCGACAGGGGAGCCGCGAGCAGTACTTC; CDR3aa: CASSFRQGSREQYF
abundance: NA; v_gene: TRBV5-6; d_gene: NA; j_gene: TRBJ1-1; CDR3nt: TGTGCCAGCAGCCCGTACGTCAACAGGGAGGGAAATACTGAAGCTTTCTTT; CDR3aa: CASSPYVNREGNTEAFF
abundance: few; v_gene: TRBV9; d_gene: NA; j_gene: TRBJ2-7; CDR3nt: TGTGCCAGCAGCGTAGGTCAGGGGGGCACCTACGAGCAGTACTTC; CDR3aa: CASSVGQGGTYEQYF
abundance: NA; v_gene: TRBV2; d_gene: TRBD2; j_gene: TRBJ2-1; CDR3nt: TGTGCCAGCATGTTTAGCGGGGGAGGCTACAATGAGCAGTTCTTC; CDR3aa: CASMFSGGGYNEQFF
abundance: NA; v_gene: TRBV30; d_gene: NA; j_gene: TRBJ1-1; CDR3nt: TGTGCCTGGACCAGGGAAAACACTGAAGCTTTCTTT; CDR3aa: CAWTRENTEAFF
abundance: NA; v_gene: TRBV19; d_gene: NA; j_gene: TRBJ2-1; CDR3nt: TGTGCCAGTAAATCCGACTCCTACAATGAGCAGTTCTTC; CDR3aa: CASKSDSYNEQFF
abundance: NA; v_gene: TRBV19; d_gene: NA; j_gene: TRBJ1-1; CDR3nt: TGTGCCAGTAGTATACAGGGGAGCATGAACACTGAAGCTTTCTTT; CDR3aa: CASSIQGSMNTEAFF
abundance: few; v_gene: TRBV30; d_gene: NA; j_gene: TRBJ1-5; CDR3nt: TGTGCCTGGAGTTGGGATAGCAATCAGCCCCAGCATTTT; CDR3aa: CAWSWDSNQPQHF
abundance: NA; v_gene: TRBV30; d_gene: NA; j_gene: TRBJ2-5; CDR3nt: TGTGCCTGGAAGAGGGGACCGATGCCGACCCAGTACTTC; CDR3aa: CAWKRGPMPTQYF
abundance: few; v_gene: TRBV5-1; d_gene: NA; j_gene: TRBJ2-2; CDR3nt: TGCGCCAGCAGCTTGGTAGTGGACACCGGGGAGCTGTTTTTT; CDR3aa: CASSLVVDTGELFF
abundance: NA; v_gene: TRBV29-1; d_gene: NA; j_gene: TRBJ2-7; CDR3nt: TGCAGCACCCTCGGGGGGCCCCAGAGCTCCTACGAGCAGTACTTC; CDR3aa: CSTLGGPQSSYEQYF
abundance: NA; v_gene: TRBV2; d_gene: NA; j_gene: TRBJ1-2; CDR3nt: TGTGCCAGCAGTGAAGGTAGCAGGGGAGCTAACTATGGCTACACCTTC; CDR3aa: CASSEGSRGANYGYTF
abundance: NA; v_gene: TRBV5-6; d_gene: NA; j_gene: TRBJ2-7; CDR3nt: TGTGCCAGCAGCTTGCTTAAGGGGATCTACGAGCAGTACTTC; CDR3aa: CASSLLKGIYEQYF
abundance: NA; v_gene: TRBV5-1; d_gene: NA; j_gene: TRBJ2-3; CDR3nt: TGCGCCAGCAGCCTAACACCGGGCACAGATACGCAGTATTTT; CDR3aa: CASSLTPGTDTQYF
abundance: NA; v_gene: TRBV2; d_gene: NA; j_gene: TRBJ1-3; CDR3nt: TGTGCCAGCAGTGACGGGGTGTTGTCTGGAAACACCATATATTTT; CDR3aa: CASSDGVLSGNTIYF
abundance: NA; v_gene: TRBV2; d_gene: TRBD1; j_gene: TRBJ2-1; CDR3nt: TGTGCCAGCACCCTCCAGGGGGTGTTTGGTGAGCAGTTCTTC; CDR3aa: CASTLQGVFGEQFF
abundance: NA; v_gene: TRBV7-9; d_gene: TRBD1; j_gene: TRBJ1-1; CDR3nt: TGTGCCAGCAGCATAGACAGGGACACTGAAGCTTTCTTT; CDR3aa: CASSIDRDTEAFF
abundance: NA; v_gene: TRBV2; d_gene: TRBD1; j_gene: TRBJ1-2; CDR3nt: TGTGCCAGCCAGGGGGATGGCTACACCTTC; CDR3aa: CASQGDGYTF
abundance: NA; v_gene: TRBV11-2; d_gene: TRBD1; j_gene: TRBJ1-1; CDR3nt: TGTGCCAGCAGAGGCGGGACAGGGGGTAAAGCTTTCTTT; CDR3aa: CASRGGTGGKAFF
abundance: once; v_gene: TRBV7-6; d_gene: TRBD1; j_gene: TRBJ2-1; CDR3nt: TGTGCCAGCAGCTTATTAGGACCGGGGACAGGGGTTGATGAGCAGTTCTTC; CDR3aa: CASSLLGPGTGVDEQFF
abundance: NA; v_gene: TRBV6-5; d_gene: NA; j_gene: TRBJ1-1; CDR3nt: TGTGCCAGCAGTTACATAAGGGCCAGCGGAAACACTGAAGCTTTCTTT; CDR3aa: CASSYIRASGNTEAFF
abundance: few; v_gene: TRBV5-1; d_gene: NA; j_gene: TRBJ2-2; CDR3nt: TGCGCCAGCAGCGCCGGTCCCGGGGCCTCGAACACCGGGGAGCTGTTTTTT; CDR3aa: CASSAGPGASNTGELFF
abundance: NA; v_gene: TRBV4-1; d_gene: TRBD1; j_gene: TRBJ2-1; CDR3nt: TGCGCCAGCAGCCAGGAATTGACAGGGGGCTTAATAAATGAGCAGTTCTTC; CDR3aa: CASSQELTGGLINEQFF
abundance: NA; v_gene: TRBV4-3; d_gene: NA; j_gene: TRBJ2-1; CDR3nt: TGCGCCAACAAAACTAACAGGGAGGTCAAGGAGCAGTTCTTC; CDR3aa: CANKTNREVKEQFF
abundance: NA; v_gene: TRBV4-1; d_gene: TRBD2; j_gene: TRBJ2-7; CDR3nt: TGCGCCAGCAGCCAACATGAGGGAGGGAACTACGAGCAGTACTTC; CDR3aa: CASSQHEGGNYEQYF
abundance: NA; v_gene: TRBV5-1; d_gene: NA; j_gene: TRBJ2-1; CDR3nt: TGCGCCAGCAGCTTGGAGGGGATCTACAATGAGCAGTTCTTC; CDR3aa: CASSLEGIYNEQFF
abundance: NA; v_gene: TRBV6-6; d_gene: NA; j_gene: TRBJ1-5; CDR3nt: TGTGCCAGCAGCGATACTCGGGGATCGTTGAATCAGCCCCAGCATTTT; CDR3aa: CASSDTRGSLNQPQHF
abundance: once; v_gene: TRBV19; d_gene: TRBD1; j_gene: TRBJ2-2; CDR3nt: TGTGCCAGTAGTATGAAAGGGGGCGGGTCGAACACCGGGGAGCTGTTTTTT; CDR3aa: CASSMKGGGSNTGELFF
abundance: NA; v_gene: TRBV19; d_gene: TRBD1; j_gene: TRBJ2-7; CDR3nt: TGTGCCAGTAGTAATCTTCCAGGGGGCTACGAGCAGTACTTC; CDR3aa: CASSNLPGGYEQYF
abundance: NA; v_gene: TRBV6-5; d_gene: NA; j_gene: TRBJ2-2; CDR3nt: TGTGCCAGCACACAAGGGGTTTGGAGCACCGGGGAGCTGTTTTTT; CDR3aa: CASTQGVWSTGELFF
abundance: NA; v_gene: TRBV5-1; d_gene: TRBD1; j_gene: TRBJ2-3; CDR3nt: TGCGCCAGCAGCTTGACCCCGTCAGGGGGCGTAGATACGCAGTATTTT; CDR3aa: CASSLTPSGGVDTQYF
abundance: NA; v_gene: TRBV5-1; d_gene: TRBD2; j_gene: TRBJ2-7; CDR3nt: TGCGCCAGCAGCCGAGGCAGCGGGGGAACCTACGAGCAGTACTTC; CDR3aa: CASSRGSGGTYEQYF
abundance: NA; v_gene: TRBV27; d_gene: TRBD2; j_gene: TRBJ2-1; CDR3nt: TGTGCCAGCAGTTCGGGACTGGGACTAGGGGTCAATGAGCAGTTCTTC; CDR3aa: CASSSGLGLGVNEQFF
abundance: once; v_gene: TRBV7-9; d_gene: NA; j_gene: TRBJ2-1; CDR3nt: TGTGCCAGCAGGCCTGATCTGGGACTTAGTGAGCAGTTCTTC; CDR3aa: CASRPDLGLSEQFF
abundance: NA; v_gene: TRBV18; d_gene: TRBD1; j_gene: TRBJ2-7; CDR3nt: TGTGCCAGCTCGCCCGGGACAGGGGGGGGCGAGCAGTACTTC; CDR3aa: CASSPGTGGGEQYF
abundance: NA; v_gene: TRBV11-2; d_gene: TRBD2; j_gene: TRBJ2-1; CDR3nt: TGTGCCAGCCAACCCCCCCTGGGGCTAGCGGGGGGGCAGTACAATGAGCAGTTCTTC; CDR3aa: CASQPPLGLAGGQYNEQFF
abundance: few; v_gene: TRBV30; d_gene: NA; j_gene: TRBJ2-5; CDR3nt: TGTGCCTGGAATGCTAGGGAGACCCAGTACTTC; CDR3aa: CAWNARETQYF
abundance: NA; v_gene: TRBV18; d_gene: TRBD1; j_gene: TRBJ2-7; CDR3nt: TGTGCCAGCTCACCGCCGAGACAGGGGGCCCACGAGCAGTACTTC; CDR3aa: CASSPPRQGAHEQYF
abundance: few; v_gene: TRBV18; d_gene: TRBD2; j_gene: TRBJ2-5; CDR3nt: TGTGCCAGCTCACGGACTAGGGGAGAGACCCAGTACTTC; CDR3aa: CASSRTRGETQYF
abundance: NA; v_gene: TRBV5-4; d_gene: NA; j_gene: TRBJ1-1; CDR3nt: TGTGCCAGCAGCTTGGGAACAGTCAGGAACACTGAAGCTTTCTTT; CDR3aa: CASSLGTVRNTEAFF
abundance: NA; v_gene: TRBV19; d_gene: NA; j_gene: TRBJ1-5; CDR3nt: TGTGCCAGTACAGGGGCGAGGAATCAGCCCCAGCATTTT; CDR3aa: CASTGARNQPQHF
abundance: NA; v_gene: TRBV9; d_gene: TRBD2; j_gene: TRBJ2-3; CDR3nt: TGTGCCAGCAGCGTAGACTTAGGGGGACTAGCGACAGATACGCAGTATTTT; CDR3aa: CASSVDLGGLATDTQYF
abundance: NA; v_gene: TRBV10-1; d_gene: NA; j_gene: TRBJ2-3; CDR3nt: TGCGCCAGCAGTGGCGGACCGAGTAGCACAGATACGCAGTATTTT; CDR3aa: CASSGGPSSTDTQYF
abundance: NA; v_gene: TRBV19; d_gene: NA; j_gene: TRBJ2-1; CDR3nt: TGTGCCAGTAGTATCGACGGAGTAGCCTACAATGAGCAGTTCTTC; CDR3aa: CASSIDGVAYNEQFF